The present entry profiles one TCR beta chain with its context. The source of the sample is a study of blood T cell repertoires in COVID-19. Background on the study: The United States, Italy and Spain were the sources of the acute and convalescent COVID-19 samples. PBMCs, B-cell-depleted T cells, or T cells provided the cDNA or gDNA that made up the material.

Original methodology: Amplification with reference gene primers provided the estimates of nucleated cell counts. Data came from immunoSEQ multiplex PCR; TCRdb stores just in-frame clones and leaves some out. V and J calls and clone size come straight from that table; D and trimming were deduced from the DNA. The repertoire has 200,000 or so clones, about 88% of them found once; the top ten carry roughly a sixth. Seattle's cohort entered during active infection and was followed longitudinally. The junction had 6 bases not matched to a gene; V was cut back by 8 bases and J by 5 bases. The V gene's germline CDR1 is SNHLY and CDR2 FYNNEI. The CDR3 has 14 amino acids.

The TCR sequence derives from a middle-aged man with COVID-19, enrolled during active disease. Specimen: peripheral blood. The chain couples TRBV2 to TRBJ2-1; 10 bases fit TRBD1. CDR3 residues: CASRRDRGDNEQFF. The DNA for the CDR3 is TGTGCCAGCCGCCGGGACAGGGGCGACAATGAGCAGTTCTTC.